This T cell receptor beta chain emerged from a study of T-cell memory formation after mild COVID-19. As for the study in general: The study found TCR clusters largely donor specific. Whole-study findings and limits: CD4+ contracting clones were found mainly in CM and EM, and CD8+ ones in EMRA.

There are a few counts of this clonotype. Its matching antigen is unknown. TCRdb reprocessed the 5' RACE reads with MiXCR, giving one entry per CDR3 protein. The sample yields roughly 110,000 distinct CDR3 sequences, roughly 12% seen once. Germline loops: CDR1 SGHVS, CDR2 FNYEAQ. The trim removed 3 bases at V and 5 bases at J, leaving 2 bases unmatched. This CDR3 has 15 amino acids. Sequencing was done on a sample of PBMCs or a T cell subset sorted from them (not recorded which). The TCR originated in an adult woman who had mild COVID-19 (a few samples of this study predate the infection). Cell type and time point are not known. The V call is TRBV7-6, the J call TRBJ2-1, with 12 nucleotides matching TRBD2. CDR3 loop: CASSLTSGRDNEQFF. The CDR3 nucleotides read TGTGCCAGCAGCTTGACTAGCGGGAGAGACAATGAGCAGTTCTTC.